This T cell receptor beta chain was sequenced in a study of T cell changes during pregnancy in multiple sclerosis (dated by TCRdb to the late 2010s). About the study as a whole: In women with multiple sclerosis, the researchers looked at how the T cell repertoire shifted as pregnancy progressed.

The protocol used for the library was the immunoSEQ multiplex PCR assay. Held by TCRdb, this immuneACCESS table contains in-frame sequences only and omits some clones. Under half of the omission traces to an unresolved V gene where checked; the cause of the rest is unknown. Counted in this sample were around 22,000 clones; roughly 92% of them appeared once. Together, the top ten hold under 0.7% of the sample. Comments on this clone: Its antigen is still unknown. No base quality values were provided; no much bigger clone lies one nucleotide off.

The origin of this receptor is a female donor in good health, enrolled as a control in a pregnancy study. Sequenced here: CD4+ T cells from peripheral blood mononuclear cells, sampled after pregnancy.

The DNA reads TGTGCCAGCAGTTTTACTAGCAGCTACGAGCAGTACTTC. Protein translation: CASSFTSSYEQYF. The rearrangement joined TRBV28 to TRBJ2-7; TRBD2 might be the D gene, on 6 matching bases. The CDR3, cysteine through phenylalanine, is 13 amino acids long. Of the read, only the CDR3 DNA is kept; its 39 bases are in frame from base 1. Trimming takes 3 bases from V and 3 bases from J, and the germline ends sit 9 bases apart. Reading the germline V gene gives CDR1 MDHEN and CDR2 SYDVKM.